The clone carrying this T cell receptor (beta chain) appeared a few times. Its antigen is undetermined. Germline CDR1 SGHRS, CDR2 YFSETQ. CDR3 length equals 14 residues. Trimming removed 4 bases from V and 5 bases from J; junction bases left unmatched: 4. The data are from a study of T-cell memory formation after mild COVID-19. Study in general: Most TCR clusters belonged to a single donor. The study's findings and limits: Certain responding clones were present in pre-infection memory, suggesting participation of cross-reactive memory.

TCRdb redid the calling of the 5' RACE reads with MiXCR, one entry per CDR3 protein. The sample has roughly 450,000 distinct CDR3 sequences; roughly 18% are singletons. This TCR derives from an adult woman who had mild COVID-19 (a few samples of this study predate the infection). Cell type and time point are not known. Sequencing used PBMCs or a T cell subset sorted from them (not recorded which). This chain joins TRBV5-1 and TRBJ2-3; 10 bases map to TRBD1. The CDR3 protein is CASSHGQGEDTQYF. The CDR3 DNA is TGCGCCAGCAGCCACGGACAGGGGGAAGATACGCAGTATTTT.